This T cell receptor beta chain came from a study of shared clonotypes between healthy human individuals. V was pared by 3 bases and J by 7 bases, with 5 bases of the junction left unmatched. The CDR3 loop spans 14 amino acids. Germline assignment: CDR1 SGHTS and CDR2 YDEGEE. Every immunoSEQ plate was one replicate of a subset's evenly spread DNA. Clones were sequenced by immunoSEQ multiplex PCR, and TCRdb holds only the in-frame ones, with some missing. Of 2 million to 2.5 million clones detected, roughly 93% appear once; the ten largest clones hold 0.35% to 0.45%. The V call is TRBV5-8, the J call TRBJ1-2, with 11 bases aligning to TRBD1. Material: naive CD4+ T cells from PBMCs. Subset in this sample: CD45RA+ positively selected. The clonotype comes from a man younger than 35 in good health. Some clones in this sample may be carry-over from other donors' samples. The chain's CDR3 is CASSSGQGVAGYTF. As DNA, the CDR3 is TGTGCCAGCAGCTCGGGACAGGGGGTTGCTGGCTACACCTTC.